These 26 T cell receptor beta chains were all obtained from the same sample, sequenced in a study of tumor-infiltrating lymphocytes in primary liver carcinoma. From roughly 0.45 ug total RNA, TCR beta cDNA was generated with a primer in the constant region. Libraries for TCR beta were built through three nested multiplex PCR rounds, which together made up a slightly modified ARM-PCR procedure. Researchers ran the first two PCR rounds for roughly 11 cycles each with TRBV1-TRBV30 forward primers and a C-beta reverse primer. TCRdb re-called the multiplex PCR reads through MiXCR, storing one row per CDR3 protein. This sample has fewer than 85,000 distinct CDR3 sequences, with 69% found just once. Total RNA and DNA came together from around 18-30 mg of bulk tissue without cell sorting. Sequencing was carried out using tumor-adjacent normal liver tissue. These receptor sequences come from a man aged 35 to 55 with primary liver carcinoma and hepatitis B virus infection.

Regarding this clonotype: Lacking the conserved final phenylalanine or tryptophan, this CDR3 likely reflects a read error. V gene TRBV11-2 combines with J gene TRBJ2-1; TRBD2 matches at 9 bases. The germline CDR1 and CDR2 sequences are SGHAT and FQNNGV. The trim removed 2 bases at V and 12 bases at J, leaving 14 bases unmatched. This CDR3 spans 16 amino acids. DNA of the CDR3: TGTGCCAGCAGCTTAAAGCTCCTAGCGGGAATGTATGTGCAGTTCCTC. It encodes CASSLKLLAGMYVQFL.

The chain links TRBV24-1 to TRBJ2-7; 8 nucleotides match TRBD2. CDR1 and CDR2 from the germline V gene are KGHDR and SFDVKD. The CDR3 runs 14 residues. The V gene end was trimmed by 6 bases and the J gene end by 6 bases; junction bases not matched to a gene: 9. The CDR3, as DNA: TGTGCCACCAGTCTAAATAGCGGGGCCTCCGAGCAGTACTTC. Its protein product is CATSLNSGASEQYF.

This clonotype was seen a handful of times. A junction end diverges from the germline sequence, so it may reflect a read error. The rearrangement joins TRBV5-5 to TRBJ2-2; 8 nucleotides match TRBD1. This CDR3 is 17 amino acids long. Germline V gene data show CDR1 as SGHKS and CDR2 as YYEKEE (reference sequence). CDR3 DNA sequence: TGTGCCGGCAGCTTGGTACCACAGGGGGTCGTCACCGGGGAGCTGTTTTTC. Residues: CAGSLVPQGVVTGELFF.

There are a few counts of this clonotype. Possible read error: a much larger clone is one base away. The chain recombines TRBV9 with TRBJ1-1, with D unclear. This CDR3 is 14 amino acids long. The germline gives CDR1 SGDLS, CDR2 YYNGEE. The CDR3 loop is CASNVGSGFTEAFF. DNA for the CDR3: TGTGCCAGCAACGTAGGCTCCGGGTTTACTGAAGCTTTCTTT.

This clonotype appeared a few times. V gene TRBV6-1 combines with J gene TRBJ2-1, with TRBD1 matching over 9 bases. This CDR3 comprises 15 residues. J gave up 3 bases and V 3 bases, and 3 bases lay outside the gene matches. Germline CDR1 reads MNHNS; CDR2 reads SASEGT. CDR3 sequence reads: CASSDRQGGYNEQFF. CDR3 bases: TGTGCCAGCAGTGACAGACAGGGGGGCTACAATGAGCAGTTCTTC.

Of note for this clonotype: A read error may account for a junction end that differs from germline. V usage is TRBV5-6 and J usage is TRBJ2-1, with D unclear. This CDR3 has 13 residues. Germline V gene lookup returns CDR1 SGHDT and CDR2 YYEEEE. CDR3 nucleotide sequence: TGTGTCAGCAGCTTAGGGATCGTCAATGAGCACTTCTTC. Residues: CVSSLGIVNEHFF.

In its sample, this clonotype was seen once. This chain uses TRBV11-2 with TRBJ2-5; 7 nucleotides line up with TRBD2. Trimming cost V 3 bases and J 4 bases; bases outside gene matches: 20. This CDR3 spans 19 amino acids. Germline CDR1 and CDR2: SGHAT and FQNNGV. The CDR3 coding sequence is TGTGCCAGCAGCTTTGGTAGCCTTCTAGAGGGAGGGTGGGGAGAGACCCAGTACTTC. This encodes CASSFGSLLEGGWGETQYF.

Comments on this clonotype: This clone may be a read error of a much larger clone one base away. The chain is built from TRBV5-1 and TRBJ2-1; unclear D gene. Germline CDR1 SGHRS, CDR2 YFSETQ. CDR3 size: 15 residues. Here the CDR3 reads CTSSLDGPHYNEQFF. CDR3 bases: TGCACCAGCAGCTTGGACGGGCCTCACTACAATGAGCAGTTCTTC.

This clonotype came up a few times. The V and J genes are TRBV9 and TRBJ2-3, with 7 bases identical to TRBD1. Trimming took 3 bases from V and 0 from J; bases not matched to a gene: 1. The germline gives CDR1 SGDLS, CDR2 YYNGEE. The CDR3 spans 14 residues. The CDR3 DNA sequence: TGTGCCAGCAGCGGGGACAGAAGCACAGATACGCAGTATTTT. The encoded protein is CASSGDRSTDTQYF.

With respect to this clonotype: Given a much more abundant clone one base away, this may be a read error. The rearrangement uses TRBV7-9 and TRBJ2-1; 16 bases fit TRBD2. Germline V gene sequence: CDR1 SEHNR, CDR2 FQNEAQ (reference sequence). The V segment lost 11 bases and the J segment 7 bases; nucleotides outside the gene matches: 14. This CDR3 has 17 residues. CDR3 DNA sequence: TGTGCCGGCACGGGACTAGCGGGAGGGCCGAGGGATAATGAGCAGTTCTTC. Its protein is CAGTGLAGGPRDNEQFF. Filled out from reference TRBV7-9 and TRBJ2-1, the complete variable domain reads DTGVSQNPRHKITKRGQNVTFRCDPISEHNRLYWYRQTLGQGPEFLTYFQNEAQLEKSRLLSDRFSAERPKGSFSTLEIQRTEQGDSAMYLCAGTGLAGGPRDNEQFFGPGTRLTVL.

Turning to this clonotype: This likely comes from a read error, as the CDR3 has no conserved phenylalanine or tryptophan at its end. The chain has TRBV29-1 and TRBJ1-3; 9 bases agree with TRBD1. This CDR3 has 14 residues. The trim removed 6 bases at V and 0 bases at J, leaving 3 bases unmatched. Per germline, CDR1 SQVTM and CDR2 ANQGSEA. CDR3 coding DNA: TGCAGCGTCGGACAGGGGACCTCTGGAAACACCATATATTCT. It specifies CSVGQGTSGNTIYS.

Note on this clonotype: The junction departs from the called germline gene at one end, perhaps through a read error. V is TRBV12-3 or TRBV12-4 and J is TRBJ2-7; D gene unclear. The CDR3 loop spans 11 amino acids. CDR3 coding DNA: TGTGCCAGCTCCCTCAGCGCAGAGCAGTATTTC. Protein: CASSLSAEQYF.

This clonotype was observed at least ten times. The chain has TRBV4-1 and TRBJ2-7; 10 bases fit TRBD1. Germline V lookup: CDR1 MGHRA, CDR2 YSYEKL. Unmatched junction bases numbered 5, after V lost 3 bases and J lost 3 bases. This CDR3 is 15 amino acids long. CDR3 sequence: CASSQAGTGVYEQYF. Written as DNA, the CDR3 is TGCGCCAGCAGCCAGGCCGGGACAGGGGTCTACGAGCAGTACTTC.

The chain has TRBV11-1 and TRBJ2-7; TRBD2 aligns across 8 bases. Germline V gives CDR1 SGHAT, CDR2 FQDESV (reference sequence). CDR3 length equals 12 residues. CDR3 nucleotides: TGTGGCGGCAGCTTAGCGGGGACAAAACAGTACTTC. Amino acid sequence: CGGSLAGTKQYF.

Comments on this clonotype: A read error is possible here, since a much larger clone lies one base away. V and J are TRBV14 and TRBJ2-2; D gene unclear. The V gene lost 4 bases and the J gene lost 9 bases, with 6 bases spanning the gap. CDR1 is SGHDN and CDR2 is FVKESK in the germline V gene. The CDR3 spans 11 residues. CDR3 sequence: CASSRVRELFF. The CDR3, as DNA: TGTGCCAGCAGCCGAGTGCGGGAGCTGTTTTTT.

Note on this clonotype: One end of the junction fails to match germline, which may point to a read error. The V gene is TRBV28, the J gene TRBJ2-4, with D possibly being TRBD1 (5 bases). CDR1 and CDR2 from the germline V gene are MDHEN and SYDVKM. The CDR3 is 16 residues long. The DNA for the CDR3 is TGCGCCAGCAGTTTATCAGACAGTCCGTTTGGAAACATTCAGTACTTC. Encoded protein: CASSLSDSPFGNIQYF.

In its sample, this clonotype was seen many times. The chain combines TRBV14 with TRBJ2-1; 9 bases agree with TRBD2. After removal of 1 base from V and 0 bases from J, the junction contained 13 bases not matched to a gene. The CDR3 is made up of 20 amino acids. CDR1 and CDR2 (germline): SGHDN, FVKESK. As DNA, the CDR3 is TGTGCCAGCAGCCAAGCAACTAGCGGGTACCTATTGGGCTCCTACAATGAGCAGTTCTTC. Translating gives CASSQATSGYLLGSYNEQFF.

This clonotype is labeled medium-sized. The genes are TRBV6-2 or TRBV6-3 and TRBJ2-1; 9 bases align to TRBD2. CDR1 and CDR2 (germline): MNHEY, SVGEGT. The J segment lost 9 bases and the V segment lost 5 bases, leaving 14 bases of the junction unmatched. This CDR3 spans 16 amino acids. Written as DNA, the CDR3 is TGTGCCAGCAGTCTACACCTTGGGACTAGCCTAGGTGAGCAGTTCTTC. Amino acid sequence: CASSLHLGTSLGEQFF.

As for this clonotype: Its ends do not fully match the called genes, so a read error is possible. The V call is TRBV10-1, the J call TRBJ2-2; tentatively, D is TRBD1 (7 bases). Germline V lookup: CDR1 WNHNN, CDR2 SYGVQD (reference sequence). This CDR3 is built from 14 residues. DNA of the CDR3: TGCACCAGCAGTGCAGGGGGGAGTACCGGGGAGCTGTTCTTT. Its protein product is CTSSAGGSTGELFF.

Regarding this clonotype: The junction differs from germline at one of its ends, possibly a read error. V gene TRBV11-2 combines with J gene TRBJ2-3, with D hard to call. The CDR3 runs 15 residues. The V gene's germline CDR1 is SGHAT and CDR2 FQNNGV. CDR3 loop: CVSNFYWGSTDTQYF. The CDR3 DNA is TGTGTCAGCAACTTCTACTGGGGTAGCACAGATACGCAGTATTTT.

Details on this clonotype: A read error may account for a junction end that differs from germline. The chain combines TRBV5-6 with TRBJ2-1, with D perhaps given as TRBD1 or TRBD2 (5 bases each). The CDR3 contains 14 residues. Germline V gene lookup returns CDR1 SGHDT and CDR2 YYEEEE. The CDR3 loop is CARSRDASYNERFF. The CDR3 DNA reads TGTGCCAGAAGCAGGGACGCGTCCTACAATGAGCGGTTCTTC.

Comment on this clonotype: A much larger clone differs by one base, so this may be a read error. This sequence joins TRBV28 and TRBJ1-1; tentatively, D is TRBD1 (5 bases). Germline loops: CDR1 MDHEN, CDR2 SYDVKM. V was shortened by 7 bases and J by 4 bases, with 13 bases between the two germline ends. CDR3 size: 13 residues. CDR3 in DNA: TGTGCCAGCAAAGCAAGGAGGGGCACTGAAGCTTTCTTT. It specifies CASKARRGTEAFF.

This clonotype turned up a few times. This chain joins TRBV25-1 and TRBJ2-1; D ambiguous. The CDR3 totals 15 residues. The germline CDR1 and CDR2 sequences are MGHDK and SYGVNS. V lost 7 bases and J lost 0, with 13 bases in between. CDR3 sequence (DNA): TGTGCCAGCACCGAACTAAAGAGCTCCTACAATGAGCAGTTCTTC. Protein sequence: CASTELKSSYNEQFF.

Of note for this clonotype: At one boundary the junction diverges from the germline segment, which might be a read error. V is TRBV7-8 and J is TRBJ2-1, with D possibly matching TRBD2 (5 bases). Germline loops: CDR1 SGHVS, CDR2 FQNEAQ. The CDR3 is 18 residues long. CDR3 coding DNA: TGTGCGAGCTGCCCGCTTGGAGGCTCAGCGGTCTCCTACAATGAGCAGTTCTTT. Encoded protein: CASCPLGGSAVSYNEQFF.

This chain's CDR3 is CASSQDRGVGQPQHF. The DNA for the CDR3 is TGCGCCAGCAGCCAAGACAGGGGGGTGGGTCAGCCCCAGCATTTT. This chain connects TRBV4-3 to TRBJ1-5, with 7 bases identical to TRBD1. Germline V gene lookup returns CDR1 LGHNA and CDR2 YSLEER. The V gene end was trimmed by 0 bases and the J gene end by 6 bases; junction bases not matched to a gene: 5. The CDR3 consists of 15 residues.

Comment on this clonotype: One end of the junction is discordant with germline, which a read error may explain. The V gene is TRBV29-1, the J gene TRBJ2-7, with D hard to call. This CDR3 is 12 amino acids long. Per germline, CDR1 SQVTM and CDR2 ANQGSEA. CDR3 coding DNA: TGCAGCGTTGAGGCCGGGCTGGGCGAGCGGTACTTC. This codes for CSVEAGLGERYF.